The 8 T cell receptor beta chains given below trace back to one sample, sequenced in a study of CXCR3-negative and CXCR3-positive naive CD8 T cells. The authors prepared UMI-labeled TRB cDNA libraries by 5' RACE. From the 5' RACE reads, TCRdb lists one entry per CDR3 protein and no DNA. Its listing shows over 100,000 distinct CDR3 sequences. The specimen was naive CXCR3- CD8+ T cells from blood. This sample's subset: CD45RO-CCR7+CD27+CD95- naive CD8+ T cells lacking CXCR3 (TNR3-). The receptors were sampled from a human donor in good health. Some clones in this sample may be carry-over from other donors' samples.

The V gene is TRBV6-6, the J gene TRBJ2-7. Germline lookup yields CDR1 MNHNY and CDR2 SVGAGI (reference sequence). This CDR3 is built from 14 residues. CDR3: CASSYSSRSYEQYF.

The genes are TRBV7-2 and TRBJ2-1; with no DNA, the TCRdb D assignment of TRBD2 cannot be verified. CDR3 size: 13 residues. Germline V CDR1 and CDR2: SGHTA, FQGNSA. This CDR3 is CASSLESIGEQFF.

This chain connects TRBV10-1 to TRBJ2-2. Looked up from germline, CDR1 is WNHNN and CDR2 is SYGVQD (reference sequence). The CDR3 runs 15 residues. The CDR3: CASKVAQVNTGELFF.

This chain joins TRBV27 and TRBJ2-2; TCRdb picks TRBD1, but there is no DNA to check that call. Germline V lookup: CDR1 MNHEY, CDR2 SMNVEV (reference sequence). This CDR3 comprises 13 residues. CDR3 residues: CASSLQGSGELFF.

The V and J genes are TRBV7-8 and TRBJ2-1. The CDR3 covers 15 residues. Per germline, CDR1 SGHVS and CDR2 FQNEAQ. The CDR3 is CASSKRSSPYNEQFF. Combining the CDR3 with reference TRBV7-8 and TRBJ2-1 gives the whole variable domain GAGVSQSPRYKVAKRGQDVALRCDPISGHVSLFWYQQALGQGPEFLTYFQNEAQLDKSGLPSDRFFAERPEGSVSTLKIQRTQQEDSAVYLCASSKRSSPYNEQFFGPGTRLTVL.

The rearrangement uses TRBV20-1 and TRBJ2-7; TCRdb's D gene call, TRBD1, goes unchecked for lack of DNA. The CDR3 loop spans 15 amino acids. Germline CDR1 DFQATT, CDR2 SNEGSKA (reference sequence). Here the CDR3 reads CSARGWGTGLHEQYF.

The V call is TRBV4-3, the J call TRBJ2-5; TCRdb's assignment of TRBD1 cannot be checked, as there is no DNA. Germline CDR1 and CDR2: LGHNA and YSLEER. The CDR3 covers 16 residues. CDR3 loop: CASSQDFYGGAETQYF.

The gene calls are TRBV5-1 and TRBJ2-3; TCRdb's assignment of TRBD1 cannot be checked, as there is no DNA. This CDR3 region has 17 residues. Per the germline V gene, CDR1 is SGHRS and CDR2 is YFSETQ. The CDR3 spells CASSLVGGGAPTDTQYF.